This record looks at one TCR beta chain sequence and its context. This sample's time point: after dendritic cell vaccination, including at tumor progression/relapse. This specimen belongs to a study of glioma-infiltrating T cells after dendritic cell vaccination. CDR1 and CDR2 from the germline V gene are MRHNA and SNTAGT. The CDR3 covers 13 residues. The V and J ends lost 3 bases and 9 bases respectively, with 12 bases between them. Produced via immunoSEQ multiplex PCR; TCRdb's table is partial and in-frame only. The sample shows around 87,000 clones, roughly four fifths of them seen only once. The receptor's source is a human donor with glioblastoma. The chain is built from TRBV6-4 and TRBJ2-1; maybe TRBD2 (5 bases). Sequenced here: blood, sampled after dendritic cell vaccination. The CDR3 is CASSESLEGEQFF. Written as DNA, the CDR3 is TGTGCCAGCAGTGAGAGCCTCGAGGGTGAGCAGTTCTTC.